Listed below are T cell receptor beta chains from one sample, sequenced in a study of T cell responses to AZD1222 COVID-19 vaccine. Assay: immunoSEQ multiplex PCR; the TCRdb copy retains only in-frame clones and omits some. Here the sample spans under 150,000 clones, roughly 90% being singletons. The sequenced sample was peripheral blood, obtained 28 days after the second AZD1222 dose. Receptor source: an adult who received the AZD1222 COVID-19 vaccine. CDR3s include the opening cysteine and the closing phenylalanine or tryptophan. The order of the fields is D gene, clone size, V gene, J gene, CDR3 DNA, CDR3 protein. The D gene is left open where the match is weak. Part of the rows lack a size; the others show once, few, many or a class for expanded clones.

d_gene: -
abundance: -
v_gene: TRBV2
j_gene: TRBJ1-5
CDR3nt: TGTGCCAGCAGTGAGGGTTATAGGGGGATCGATCAGCCCCAGCATTTT
CDR3aa: CASSEGYRGIDQPQHF

d_gene: -
abundance: -
v_gene: TRBV28
j_gene: TRBJ1-1
CDR3nt: TGTGCCAGCAGCCCGGGGGGGAACACTGAAGCTTTCTTT
CDR3aa: CASSPGGNTEAFF

d_gene: TRBD1
abundance: -
v_gene: TRBV9
j_gene: TRBJ2-5
CDR3nt: TGTGCCAGCAGCGCGCTTAGGGGGACAGGGGGCGAAGAGACCCAGTACTTC
CDR3aa: CASSALRGTGGEETQYF

d_gene: -
abundance: -
v_gene: TRBV5-4
j_gene: TRBJ2-7
CDR3nt: TGTGCCAGCAGCTTCGGGACGTGGGGCAACTACGAGCAGTACTTC
CDR3aa: CASSFGTWGNYEQYF

d_gene: -
abundance: -
v_gene: TRBV10-3
j_gene: TRBJ1-5
CDR3nt: TGTGCCATCAGTGAGTCGACAGATTATCAGCCCCAGCATTTT
CDR3aa: CAISESTDYQPQHF

d_gene: -
abundance: -
v_gene: TRBV6-2/TRBV6-3
j_gene: TRBJ1-3
CDR3nt: TGTGCCAGCAGTTACTCGACAGGAGGTGGAAACACCATATATTTT
CDR3aa: CASSYSTGGGNTIYF

d_gene: -
abundance: -
v_gene: TRBV9
j_gene: TRBJ2-3
CDR3nt: TGTGCCAGCAGCGTTACAGTAGGGGGCGCTAGCGGAACTGGAAGGAGCACAGATACGCAGTATTTT
CDR3aa: CASSVTVGGASGTGRSTDTQYF

d_gene: -
abundance: -
v_gene: TRBV3-1/TRBV3-2
j_gene: TRBJ1-2
CDR3nt: TGTGCCAGCAGCCCCCGGGGCCATGGCTACACCTTC
CDR3aa: CASSPRGHGYTF

d_gene: -
abundance: -
v_gene: TRBV12-3/TRBV12-4
j_gene: TRBJ2-3
CDR3nt: TGTGCCAGCAGTGCTAACCCCCGGGGTACGCAGTATTTT
CDR3aa: CASSANPRGTQYF

d_gene: TRBD1
abundance: -
v_gene: TRBV11-1
j_gene: TRBJ1-6
CDR3nt: TGTGCCAGCAGCCGAACGGGACAGTCGAATAATTCACCCCTCCACTTT
CDR3aa: CASSRTGQSNNSPLHF

d_gene: -
abundance: -
v_gene: TRBV5-6
j_gene: TRBJ2-2
CDR3nt: TGTGCCAGCAGCTTTCGGGGGCCAAACACCGGGGAGCTGTTTTTT
CDR3aa: CASSFRGPNTGELFF

d_gene: -
abundance: few
v_gene: TRBV6-2/TRBV6-3
j_gene: TRBJ2-7
CDR3nt: TGTGCCAGCAGCATAAACTCCTACGAGCAGTACTTC
CDR3aa: CASSINSYEQYF

d_gene: TRBD1
abundance: -
v_gene: TRBV15
j_gene: TRBJ1-1
CDR3nt: TGTGCCACTACCCGGGACAGGGTGAACACTGAAGCTTTCTTT
CDR3aa: CATTRDRVNTEAFF

d_gene: TRBD1
abundance: -
v_gene: TRBV27
j_gene: TRBJ1-2
CDR3nt: TGTGCCAGCAGCCGGGACAGGGACTATGGCTACACCTTC
CDR3aa: CASSRDRDYGYTF

d_gene: TRBD2
abundance: -
v_gene: TRBV9
j_gene: TRBJ2-1
CDR3nt: TGTGCCAGCAGCGCCCCTAGCGGGAGAGGGAATGAGCAGTTCTTC
CDR3aa: CASSAPSGRGNEQFF

d_gene: -
abundance: -
v_gene: TRBV6-5
j_gene: TRBJ2-1
CDR3nt: TGTGCCAGCAGGGCCCGGGGTAATGAGCAGTTCTTC
CDR3aa: CASRARGNEQFF

d_gene: -
abundance: -
v_gene: TRBV6-2/TRBV6-3
j_gene: TRBJ1-5
CDR3nt: TGTGCCAGCAGTTACGCTCCAGGTTGGGATCAGCCCCAGCATTTT
CDR3aa: CASSYAPGWDQPQHF

d_gene: -
abundance: -
v_gene: TRBV11-1
j_gene: TRBJ2-2
CDR3nt: TGTGCCAGCAGCTTTAAAAAGAACACCGGGGAGCTGTTTTTT
CDR3aa: CASSFKKNTGELFF

d_gene: -
abundance: -
v_gene: TRBV7-8
j_gene: TRBJ1-2
CDR3nt: TGTGCCAGCAGCTTCCGGGACGCCAACTATGGCTACACCTTC
CDR3aa: CASSFRDANYGYTF

d_gene: TRBD2
abundance: -
v_gene: TRBV19
j_gene: TRBJ2-3
CDR3nt: TGTGCCAGTAGTATCTGGGGAGGGGCTAGCACAGATACGCAGTATTTT
CDR3aa: CASSIWGGASTDTQYF

d_gene: TRBD1
abundance: -
v_gene: TRBV27
j_gene: TRBJ2-7
CDR3nt: TGTGCCAGCAGTCTTCGGACAGGGGGGGCGTACGAGCAGTACTTC
CDR3aa: CASSLRTGGAYEQYF

d_gene: TRBD2
abundance: -
v_gene: TRBV7-8
j_gene: TRBJ2-5
CDR3nt: TGTGCCAGCACCCCGGGGAGGCTAGCGGGCCAAGAGACCCAGTACTTC
CDR3aa: CASTPGRLAGQETQYF

d_gene: TRBD1
abundance: once
v_gene: TRBV6-2/TRBV6-3
j_gene: TRBJ2-7
CDR3nt: TGTGCCAGCAGTAGACAGGGGGCCCTCTACGAGCAGTACTTC
CDR3aa: CASSRQGALYEQYF

d_gene: TRBD1
abundance: -
v_gene: TRBV10-2
j_gene: TRBJ1-6
CDR3nt: TGCGCCAGCAGTGGACGGACAGGGGATTCACCCCTCCACTTT
CDR3aa: CASSGRTGDSPLHF

d_gene: TRBD1
abundance: -
v_gene: TRBV6-5
j_gene: TRBJ1-6
CDR3nt: TGTGCCAGCAGGCAAGCCGGGACAGGGGACTCACCCCTCCACTTT
CDR3aa: CASRQAGTGDSPLHF

d_gene: -
abundance: -
v_gene: TRBV6-5
j_gene: TRBJ1-5
CDR3nt: TGTGCCAGCAGTTCTACAAAAGGGCCCCAGCATTTT
CDR3aa: CASSSTKGPQHF

d_gene: -
abundance: -
v_gene: TRBV27
j_gene: TRBJ1-1
CDR3nt: TGTGCCAGCAGTTGGACGGCGAACACTGAAGCTTTCTTT
CDR3aa: CASSWTANTEAFF

d_gene: -
abundance: once
v_gene: TRBV6-5
j_gene: TRBJ2-2
CDR3nt: TGTGCCAGCAGTTACTTGGTCAGGGGGGGCACCGGGGAGCTGTTTTTT
CDR3aa: CASSYLVRGGTGELFF

d_gene: -
abundance: -
v_gene: TRBV7-3
j_gene: TRBJ2-1
CDR3nt: TGTGCCAGCAGCTTATACCCCAACTCCTACAATGAGCAGTTCTTC
CDR3aa: CASSLYPNSYNEQFF

d_gene: -
abundance: -
v_gene: TRBV19
j_gene: TRBJ1-5
CDR3nt: TGTGCCAGTAGCAGGTCAGGACCTAGCAATCAGCCCCAGCATTTT
CDR3aa: CASSRSGPSNQPQHF